The present entry profiles one T cell receptor (beta chain) with its context. The record originates from a study of blood T cells in healthy people across ages. Each donor had around 10 milliliters of peripheral blood drawn. Isolated per sample were at least 6.5 million PBMCs. With each sample, at least 5.5 micrograms of total RNA were extracted. A second about 6 to 11 cycle PCR used barcoded and J-beta primers. A tag from a template-switch adaptor with 12 random nucleotides marked each cDNA molecule. TCRdb passed the 5' RACE reads through MiXCR, listing each CDR3 protein once. The sample lists some 1.6 million distinct CDR3 sequences, about 35% occurring once. The length of the CDR3 is 16 residues. Germline CDR1 SGHRS, CDR2 YFSETQ. V was cut by 4 bases and J by 5 bases, with 19 bases left in between.

The genes are TRBV5-1 and TRBJ2-1, with D possibly being TRBD2 (6 bases). The sample comprised blood. This receptor was obtained from a woman aged 30 to 39 in good health. CDR3 sequence: CASSGGLGVLNNEQFF. Here the CDR3 DNA reads TGCGCCAGCAGCGGGGGGTTGGGGGTCCTCAACAATGAGCAGTTCTTC.